These T cell receptor beta chains were read from a single sample in a study of beta chain features in type 1 diabetes. The protocol was immunoSEQ multiplex PCR, while the TCRdb copy is restricted to in-frame clones and leaves out a portion. The sample holds 350,000 to 400,000 clones; around 16% are singletons and the top ten take approximately 0.02%. The sample comprised naive CD4+ T cells from blood. The receptors here all came from a woman aged 18-29 years in good health. CDR3s include the opening cysteine and the closing phenylalanine or tryptophan. The D gene is left open where the match is weak. Only some rows state a clone size, as once, few, many or a class for expanded clones.

TRBD1 few TRBJ2-7 TRBV7-9 CASSSEAGQGRRYEQYF TGTGCCAGCAGCTCGGAGGCTGGACAGGGGAGGCGTTACGAGCAGTACTTC
TRBD1 few TRBJ2-5 TRBV7-9 CASSRTGGIETQYF TGTGCCAGCAGCAGGACAGGGGGCATCGAGACCCAGTACTTC
TRBD2 few TRBJ2-7 TRBV28 CASSGLATTYEQYF TGTGCCAGCAGTGGACTAGCTACTACCTACGAGCAGTACTTC
- once TRBJ2-1 TRBV5-1 CASNNRVYEQFF TGCGCCAGCAACAACAGGGTCTATGAGCAGTTCTTC
- - TRBJ2-5 TRBV4-1 CASAILLQETQYF TGCGCCAGCGCAATACTTCTTCAAGAGACCCAGTACTTC
TRBD1 few TRBJ2-3 TRBV2 CASHRGQGADTQYF TGTGCCAGCCATCGGGGACAGGGGGCAGATACGCAGTATTTT
TRBD1 - TRBJ2-2 TRBV7-8 CASSHLTGDTGELFF TGTGCCAGCAGCCACTTGACAGGGGACACCGGGGAGCTGTTTTTT
- few TRBJ2-6 TRBV2 CASSKLYTGANVLTF TGTGCCAGCAGTAAACTCTATACTGGGGCCAACGTCCTGACTTTC
TRBD1 once TRBJ2-7 TRBV29-1 CSVVDRGLFRVEQYF TGCAGCGTTGTGGACAGGGGGCTGTTTCGTGTCGAGCAGTACTTC
TRBD1 - TRBJ2-4 TRBV6-6 CASRPGGASKNIQYF TGTGCCAGCCGACCAGGGGGCGCGTCCAAAAACATTCAGTACTTC
TRBD2 - TRBJ2-5 TRBV6-6 CASSRGTSGQETQYF TGTGCCAGCAGTCGTGGGACTAGCGGACAAGAGACCCAGTACTTC
- - TRBJ2-5 TRBV5-6 CASSSKWAGPGKETQYF TGTGCCAGCAGCTCTAAATGGGCGGGACCGGGGAAAGAGACCCAGTACTTC
TRBD1 - TRBJ1-1 TRBV6-1 CASSVDRGRGEAFF TGTGCCAGCAGTGTGGACAGGGGGCGGGGTGAAGCTTTCTTT
TRBD1 few TRBJ2-7 TRBV5-4 CASSTGQGSEQYF TGTGCCAGCAGCACGGGACAGGGATCCGAGCAGTACTTC
- few TRBJ1-1 TRBV4-1 CASSQSGQKNTEAFF TGCGCCAGCAGCCAATCCGGACAGAAGAACACTGAAGCTTTCTTT
- - TRBJ2-1 TRBV27 CASSLARLNSYNEQFF TGTGCCAGCAGTTTGGCCAGACTAAACTCCTACAATGAGCAGTTCTTC
- - TRBJ1-4 TRBV7-9 CASSLAGNEKLFF TGTGCCAGCAGCTTGGCCGGGAATGAAAAACTGTTTTTT
- - TRBJ1-2 TRBV2 CASAWQGIYGYTF TGTGCCAGCGCTTGGCAGGGTATCTATGGCTACACCTTC
TRBD2 - TRBJ2-5 TRBV7-2 CASSLAGLAGETQYF TGTGCCAGCAGCTTAGCGGGACTAGCGGGAGAGACCCAGTACTTC
- few TRBJ1-4 TRBV27 CASSFSWSEKLFF TGTGCCAGCAGTTTTAGTTGGTCTGAAAAACTGTTTTTT
- few TRBJ1-1 TRBV29-1 CSGLFMNTEAFF TGCAGCGGACTCTTCATGAACACTGAAGCTTTCTTT
TRBD1 few TRBJ1-5 TRBV30 CAWSVTRTGLGNQPQHF TGTGCCTGGAGTGTTACCCGGACAGGGTTGGGCAATCAGCCCCAGCATTTT
TRBD1 - TRBJ2-1 TRBV29-1 CSVKNRDSYNEQFF TGCAGCGTTAAGAATAGGGACAGCTACAATGAGCAGTTCTTC
- - TRBJ2-7 TRBV2 CASSGTAGSYEQYF TGTGCCAGCAGTGGGACAGCCGGATCCTACGAGCAGTACTTC
TRBD1 once TRBJ2-3 TRBV11-2 CASIDRQGRDTQYF TGTGCCAGCATCGATAGACAGGGAAGAGATACGCAGTATTTT
- few TRBJ2-1 TRBV7-2 CASSSLGDEQFF TGTGCCAGCAGCTCCTTAGGGGATGAGCAGTTCTTC